This is a list of T cell receptor beta chains from one sample in a study of T-cell memory formation after mild COVID-19. Each CDR3 protein is one row after TCRdb ran MiXCR on the 5' RACE reads. The sample lists about 390,000 distinct CDR3 sequences, 16% occurring once. Specimen: PBMCs or a T cell subset sorted from them (not recorded which). The receptors come from a man between 18 and 29 years old who had mild COVID-19 (a few samples of this study predate the infection). Cell type and time point are not known. The CDR3 runs from the conserved cysteine through the conserved F or W. The order of the fields is D gene, J gene, V gene, clone size, CDR3 protein, CDR3 DNA. The D gene is left open where the match is weak. Clone size is not always given. Where it is, it says once, few, many or a class for expanded clones.

TRBD1	TRBJ2-3	TRBV7-2	.	CASSFRTGVSDTQYF	TGTGCCAGCAGCTTTCGGACAGGGGTGTCAGATACGCAGTATTTT
.	TRBJ1-5	TRBV6-2/TRBV6-3	few	CASSYLGEGQPQHF	TGTGCCAGCAGTTACCTCGGGGAAGGACAGCCCCAGCATTTT
.	TRBJ1-4	TRBV10-1	.	CASRGTGEKLFF	TGCGCCAGCAGAGGGACCGGCGAAAAACTGTTTTTT
.	TRBJ1-1	TRBV7-6	many	CASSLVPTTEAFF	TGTGCCAGCAGCTTAGTCCCGACCACTGAAGCTTTCTTT
.	TRBJ2-1	TRBV2	few	CASSPRYTNNEQFF	TGTGCCAGCAGTCCCCGATACACGAACAATGAGCAGTTCTTC
.	TRBJ1-5	TRBV15	few	CATSRPLSQPQHF	TGTGCCACCAGCAGACCTTTAAGTCAGCCCCAGCATTTT
TRBD2	TRBJ2-2	TRBV20-1	few	CSAPLGRAITAGELFF	TGCAGTGCACCCCTGGGGAGGGCCATAACTGCCGGGGAGCTGTTTTTT
TRBD1	TRBJ1-2	TRBV6-5	.	CASSQQGAGCGYTF	TGTGCCAGCAGTCAACAGGGGGCTGGCTGTGGCTACACCTTC
TRBD1	TRBJ2-3	TRBV5-1	few	CASSLTGKGTDTQYF	TGCGCCAGCAGCCTGACAGGGAAAGGCACAGATACGCAGTATTTT
.	TRBJ2-3	TRBV20-1	.	CSASRAQSTDTQYF	TGCAGTGCTAGCAGGGCGCAAAGCACAGATACGCAGTATTTT
.	TRBJ2-5	TRBV11-3	few	CASSKTGTEETQYF	TGTGCCAGCAGCAAAACTGGGACGGAAGAGACCCAGTACTTC
.	TRBJ2-7	TRBV7-9	few	CASSSPPVQYF	TGTGCCAGCAGCTCCCCGCCGGTACAGTACTTC
.	TRBJ1-1	TRBV3-1	.	CASSPVGQGVYTEAFF	TGTGCCAGCAGTCCGGTGGGCCAAGGGGTTTACACTGAAGCTTTCTTT
.	TRBJ2-5	TRBV20-1	.	CATREGGGTKYF	TGCGCCACCAGGGAAGGGGGAGGGACCAAGTACTTC
.	TRBJ2-7	TRBV29-1	.	CSVEAGTPYEQYF	TGCAGCGTTGAAGCCGGGACACCCTACGAGCAGTACTTC
TRBD1	TRBJ1-5	TRBV2	.	CASSADRGLQPQHF	TGTGCCAGCAGCGCGGACAGGGGGCTTCAGCCCCAGCATTTT
.	TRBJ1-1	TRBV7-9	.	CAAGSEAFF	TGTGCCGCTGGGAGTGAAGCTTTCTTT
TRBD2	TRBJ2-2	TRBV24-1	.	CATSDLRGGAHTGELFF	TGTGCCACCAGTGATTTGCGCGGGGGGGCCCACACCGGGGAGCTGTTTTTT
.	TRBJ2-1	TRBV6-1	few	CASKRDVSEQFF	TGTGCCAGCAAAAGGGACGTTTCTGAGCAGTTCTTC
.	TRBJ2-4	TRBV24-1	few	CATSEGREAKNIQYF	TGTGCCACCAGTGAGGGGAGAGAAGCCAAAAACATTCAGTACTTC
TRBD1	TRBJ1-5	TRBV5-1	few	CASSEMGQSGQPQHF	TGCGCCAGCAGCGAAATGGGACAGTCGGGTCAGCCCCAGCATTTT
TRBD1	TRBJ2-3	TRBV6-1	few	CASSAGTGREYF	TGTGCCAGCAGTGCCGGGACAGGGAGGGAGTATTTT
.	TRBJ2-3	TRBV27	.	CASSPSISTDTQYF	TGTGCCAGCAGTCCCTCGATTAGCACAGATACGCAGTATTTT
.	TRBJ1-2	TRBV4-1	few	CASSQALTDYGYTF	TGCGCCAGCAGCCAAGCTCTGACAGACTATGGCTACACCTTC
.	TRBJ2-5	TRBV6-1	few	CASRVQTLIQETQYF	TGTGCCAGCAGAGTACAAACGCTGATCCAAGAGACCCAGTACTTC
TRBD1	TRBJ1-4	TRBV4-3	few	CASSPQGGRYEKLFF	TGCGCCAGCAGCCCGCAGGGGGGTCGTTATGAAAAACTGTTTTTT
.	TRBJ2-7	TRBV5-1	few	CASSLEGRGPYEQYF	TGCGCCAGCAGCTTGGAGGGCAGGGGTCCCTACGAGCAGTACTTC
.	TRBJ2-4	TRBV28	few	CASRGGRIKNIQYF	TGTGCCAGCAGGGGCGGACGGATCAAAAACATTCAGTACTTC
.	TRBJ2-7	TRBV12-5	few	CASGLFSYEQYF	TGTGCTAGTGGTCTTTTTTCCTACGAGCAGTACTTC
TRBD2	TRBJ2-1	TRBV6-5	.	CASRGGSWQFF	TGTGCCAGCAGGGGGGGGTCTTGGCAGTTCTTC
TRBD2	TRBJ2-3	TRBV7-2	.	CASSLLAGPPGTDTQYF	TGTGCCAGCAGCTTATTAGCGGGGCCCCCGGGCACAGATACGCAGTATTTT